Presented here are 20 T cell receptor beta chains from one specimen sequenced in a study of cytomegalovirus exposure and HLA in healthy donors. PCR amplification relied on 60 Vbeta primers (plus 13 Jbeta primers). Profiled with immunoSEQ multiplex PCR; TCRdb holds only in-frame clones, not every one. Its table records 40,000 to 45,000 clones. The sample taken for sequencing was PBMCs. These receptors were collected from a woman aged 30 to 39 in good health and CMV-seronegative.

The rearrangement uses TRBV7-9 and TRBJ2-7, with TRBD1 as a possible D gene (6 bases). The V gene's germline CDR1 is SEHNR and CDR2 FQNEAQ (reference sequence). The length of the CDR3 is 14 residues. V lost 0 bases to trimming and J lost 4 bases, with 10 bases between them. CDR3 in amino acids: CASSLAGALYEQYF. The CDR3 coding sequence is TGTGCCAGCAGCTTAGCGGGGGCTCTTTACGAGCAGTACTTC.

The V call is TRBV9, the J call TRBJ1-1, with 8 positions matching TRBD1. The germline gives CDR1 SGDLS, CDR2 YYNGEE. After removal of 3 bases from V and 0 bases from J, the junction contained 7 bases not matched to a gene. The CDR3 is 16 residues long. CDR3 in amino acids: CASSEADRALNTEAFF. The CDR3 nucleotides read TGTGCCAGCAGCGAGGCGGACAGGGCCCTGAACACTGAAGCTTTCTTT.

In DNA form, the CDR3 reads TGTGCCAGCAGCCCACCAATCCGCGGGGAATGGGGGATGAACACTGAAGCTTTCTTT. The encoded protein is CASSPPIRGEWGMNTEAFF. The chain carries TRBV11-2 and TRBJ1-1; a weak D match, TRBD1 (5 bases). The CDR3 consists of 19 residues. V gave up 5 bases and J gave up 0 bases, with 25 bases separating them. In germline, CDR1 is SGHAT, CDR2 FQNNGV.

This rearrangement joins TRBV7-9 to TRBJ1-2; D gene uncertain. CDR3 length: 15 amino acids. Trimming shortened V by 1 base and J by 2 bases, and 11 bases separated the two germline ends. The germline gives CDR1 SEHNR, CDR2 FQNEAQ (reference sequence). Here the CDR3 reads CASSLERQANYGYTF. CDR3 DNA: TGTGCCAGCAGCTTAGAAAGACAAGCCAACTATGGCTACACCTTC.

This chain's CDR3 is CASSLQGALAEAFF. CDR3 nucleotides: TGTGCCAGCAGTTTACAGGGGGCGCTCGCTGAAGCTTTCTTT. The chain links TRBV28 to TRBJ1-1; TRBD1 agrees at 8 bases. V lost 2 bases, J lost 6 bases, and 5 bases stayed unmatched. The CDR3 covers 14 residues. Germline CDR1 is MDHEN and CDR2 is SYDVKM.

The CDR3, as DNA: TGTGCCTGCGGGCTTCGGACGGGAAACTATGGCTACACCTTC. It codes for CACGLRTGNYGYTF. V gene TRBV30 combines with J gene TRBJ1-2, with D uncertain. V was trimmed by 6 bases and J by 2 bases, leaving 16 bases between them. The CDR3 spans 14 residues. The germline CDR1 and CDR2 sequences are GTSNPN and SVGIG (reference sequence).

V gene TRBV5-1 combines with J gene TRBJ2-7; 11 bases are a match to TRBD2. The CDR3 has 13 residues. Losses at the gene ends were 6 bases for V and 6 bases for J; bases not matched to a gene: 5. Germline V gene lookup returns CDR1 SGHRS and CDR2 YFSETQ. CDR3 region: CASTTSGSGEQYF. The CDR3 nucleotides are TGCGCCAGCACCACTAGCGGGAGTGGCGAGCAGTACTTC. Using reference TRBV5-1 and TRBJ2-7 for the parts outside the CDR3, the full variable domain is KAGVTQTPRYLIKTRGQQVTLSCSPISGHRSVSWYQQTPGQGLQFLFEYFSETQRNKGNFPGRFSGRQFSNSRSEMNVSTLELGDSALYLCASTTSGSGEQYFGPGTRLTVT.

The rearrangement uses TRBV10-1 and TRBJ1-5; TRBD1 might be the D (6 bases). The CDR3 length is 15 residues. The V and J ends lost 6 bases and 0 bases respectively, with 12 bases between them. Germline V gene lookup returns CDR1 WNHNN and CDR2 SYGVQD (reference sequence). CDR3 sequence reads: CASRADSHSNQPQHF. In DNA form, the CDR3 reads TGCGCCAGCAGAGCGGACAGCCATAGCAATCAGCCCCAGCATTTT.

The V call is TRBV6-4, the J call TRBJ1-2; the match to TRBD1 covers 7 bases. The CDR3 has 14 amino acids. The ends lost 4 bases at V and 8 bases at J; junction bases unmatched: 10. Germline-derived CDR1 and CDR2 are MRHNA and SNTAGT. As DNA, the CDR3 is TGTGCCAGCAGTGGTGGACAGGAATCTGACGGCTACACCTTC. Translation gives CASSGGQESDGYTF.

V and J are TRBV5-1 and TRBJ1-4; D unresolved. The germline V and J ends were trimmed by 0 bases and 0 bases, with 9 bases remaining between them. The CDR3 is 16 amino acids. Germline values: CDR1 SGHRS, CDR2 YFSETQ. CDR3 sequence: CASSLGRAATNEKLFF. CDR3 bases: TGCGCCAGCAGCTTGGGGCGGGCAGCAACTAATGAAAAACTGTTTTTT.

CDR3 loop: CASSGGRAGGPKYEQYF. CDR3 DNA: TGTGCCAGCAGTGGAGGGAGGGCGGGAGGGCCGAAGTACGAGCAGTACTTC. The V call is TRBV25-1, the J call TRBJ2-7; 9 positions match TRBD2. CDR1 and CDR2 from the germline V gene are MGHDK and SYGVNS. The CDR3 is made up of 17 amino acids. Trimming removed 4 bases from V and 4 bases from J; junction bases left unmatched: 14.

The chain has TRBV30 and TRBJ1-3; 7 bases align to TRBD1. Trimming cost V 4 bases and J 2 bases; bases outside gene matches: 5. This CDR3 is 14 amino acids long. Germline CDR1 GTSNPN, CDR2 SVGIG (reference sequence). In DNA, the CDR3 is TGTGCCTGGATGACAGGGACAACTGGAAACACCATATATTTT. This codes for CAWMTGTTGNTIYF.

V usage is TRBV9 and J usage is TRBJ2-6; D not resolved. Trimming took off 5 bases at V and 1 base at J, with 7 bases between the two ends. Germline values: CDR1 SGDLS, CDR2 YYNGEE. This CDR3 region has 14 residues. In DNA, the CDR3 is TGTGCCAGCAGTGGAGCGTCTGGGGCCAACGTCCTGACTTTC. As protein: CASSGASGANVLTF. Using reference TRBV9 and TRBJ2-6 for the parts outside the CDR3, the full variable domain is DSGVTQTPKHLITATGQRVTLRCSPRSGDLSVYWYQQSLDQGLQFLIQYYNGEERAKGNILERFSAQQFPDLHSELNLSSLELGDSALYFCASSGASGANVLTFGAGSRLTVL.

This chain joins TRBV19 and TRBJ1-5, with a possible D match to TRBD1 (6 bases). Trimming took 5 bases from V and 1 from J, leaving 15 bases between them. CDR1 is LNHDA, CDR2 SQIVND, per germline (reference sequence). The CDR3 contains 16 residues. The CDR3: CASSATGWGSNQPQHF. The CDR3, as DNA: TGTGCCAGTAGTGCCACAGGGTGGGGAAGCAATCAGCCCCAGCATTTT.

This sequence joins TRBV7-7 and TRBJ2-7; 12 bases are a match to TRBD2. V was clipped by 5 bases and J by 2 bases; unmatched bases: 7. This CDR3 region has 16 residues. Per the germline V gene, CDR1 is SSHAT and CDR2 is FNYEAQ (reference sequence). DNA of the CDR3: TGTGCCAGCAGCCCTACTCTAGCGGGAGGGCCCTACGAGCAGTACTTC. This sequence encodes CASSPTLAGGPYEQYF.

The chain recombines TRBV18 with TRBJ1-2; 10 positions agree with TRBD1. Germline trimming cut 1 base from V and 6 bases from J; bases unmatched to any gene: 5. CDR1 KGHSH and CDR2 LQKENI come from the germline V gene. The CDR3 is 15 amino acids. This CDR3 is CASSPQSTGGNGYTF. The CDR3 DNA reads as TGTGCCAGCTCACCACAATCGACAGGGGGCAATGGCTACACCTTC.

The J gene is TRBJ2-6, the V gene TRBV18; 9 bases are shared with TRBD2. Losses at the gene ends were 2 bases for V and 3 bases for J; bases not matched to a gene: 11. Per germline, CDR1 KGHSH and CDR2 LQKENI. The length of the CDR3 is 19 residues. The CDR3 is CASSPVLIAGARGANVLTF. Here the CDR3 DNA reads TGTGCCAGCTCACCAGTTCTCATAGCGGGAGCACGTGGGGCCAACGTCCTGACTTTC.

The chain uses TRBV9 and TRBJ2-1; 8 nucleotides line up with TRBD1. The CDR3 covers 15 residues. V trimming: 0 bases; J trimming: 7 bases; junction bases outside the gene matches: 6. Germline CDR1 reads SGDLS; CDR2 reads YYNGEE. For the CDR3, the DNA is TGTGCCAGCAGCGTAGCAGGGGGCCGGCGGAATGAGCAGTTCTTC. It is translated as CASSVAGGRRNEQFF.

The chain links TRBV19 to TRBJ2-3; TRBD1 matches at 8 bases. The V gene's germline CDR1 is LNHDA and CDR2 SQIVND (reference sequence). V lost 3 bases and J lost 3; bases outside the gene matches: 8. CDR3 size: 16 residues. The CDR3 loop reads CASSMRTGKRTDTQYF. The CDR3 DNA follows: TGTGCCAGTAGTATGAGGACAGGGAAGAGGACAGATACGCAGTATTTT.

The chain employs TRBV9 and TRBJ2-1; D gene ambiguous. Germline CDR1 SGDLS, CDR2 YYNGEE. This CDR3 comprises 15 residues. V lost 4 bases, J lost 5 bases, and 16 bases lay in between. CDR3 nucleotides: TGTGCCAGCAGCCCTCAGACTGGGTTCGACAATGAGCAGTTCTTC. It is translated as CASSPQTGFDNEQFF.